Listed below are T cell receptor beta chains from one sample, sequenced in a study of OX40 agonist ivuxolimab in advanced cancers. Sequencing used immunoSEQ multiplex PCR; TCRdb keeps in-frame clones, though not all of them. This table has approximately 31,000 clones, approximately 80% appearing once. Material: CD4+ or CD8+ T cells sorted from blood, obtained in a trial of the OX40 agonist ivuxolimab. These receptors came from an adult with an advanced solid tumor such as melanoma, head and neck, liver or kidney cancer. Both conserved end residues are part of each CDR3. Each record gives: V gene, J gene, CDR3 protein.

>TRBV5-1|TRBJ2-5
CASSPARGVLETQYF
>TRBV18|TRBJ2-7
CASSPTGTKIYEQYF
>TRBV14|TRBJ2-1
CASSQATSGGAYNEQFF
>TRBV7-9|TRBJ1-2
CASSLADYGYTF
>TRBV7-9|TRBJ1-6
CASSPDSPYNSPLHF
>TRBV19|TRBJ2-6
CASSNPGGANVLTF
>TRBV29-1|TRBJ2-1
CSVEERGYEQFF
>TRBV14|TRBJ2-4
CASRISGGPNIQYF
>TRBV6-1|TRBJ1-5
CASSVHSNQPQHF
>TRBV5-1|TRBJ2-5
CASSKQGNVLQETQYF
>TRBV5-1|TRBJ2-3
CASSLGQGGTDTQYF
>TRBV19|TRBJ1-2
CASKAVGYGYTF
>TRBV28|TRBJ1-6
CASSLSGGRSPLHF
>TRBV27|TRBJ2-5
CASSLNDRETQYF
>TRBV15|TRBJ2-1
CATSPKGRGGHNEQFF
>TRBV27|TRBJ1-2
CASSKTTGFYGYTF
>TRBV18|TRBJ2-5
CASSPPARAETQYF
>TRBV30|TRBJ2-2
CAWTRQGARIGELFF
>TRBV7-9|TRBJ2-7
CASSSPGQGLYEQYF
>TRBV28|TRBJ2-1
CASSPHDTQQQFF
>TRBV10-3|TRBJ2-2
CAISDPRRTTGELFF
>TRBV28|TRBJ1-2
CASSGIGSNYGYTF
>TRBV30|TRBJ2-2
CAWSGAAGELFF
>TRBV5-1|TRBJ2-3
CASSSGTSGGAVTQYF
>TRBV5-6|TRBJ1-4
CASSETRQGVEEKLFF
>TRBV18|TRBJ2-7
CASSPEQGSNEQYF
>TRBV27|TRBJ2-5
CASSFVGAKETQYF